This entry concerns a single TCR beta chain. Its antigen remains unidentified. These data originate in a study of pediatric ulcerative colitis. Data came from immunoSEQ multiplex PCR; TCRdb stores just in-frame clones and leaves some out. The sample records about 36,000 clones, roughly 83% being singletons. Broader study findings: Clonal expansions reduced rectal repertoire diversity in acute severe colitis. Compared with controls, ulcerative colitis showed greater blood-rectum clone sharing. A couple of rectal clonotypes were found only in ulcerative colitis patients, all of them.

CDR3 length: 12 amino acids. CDR1 is MGHRA and CDR2 is YSYEKL in the germline V gene. V lost 0 bases, J lost 9 bases, and 9 bases lay in between. Input material: blood. The V gene is TRBV4-1, the J gene TRBJ2-7; D is unclear. This sequence was found in a girl under 18 with moderate ulcerative colitis. The CDR3, as DNA: TGCGCCAGCAGCCAAGATTCGGACCCGCAGTACTTC. This codes for CASSQDSDPQYF.